This T cell receptor (beta chain) is drawn from a study of identical twins. TCRdb ran MiXCR on the 5' RACE reads and lists one entry per CDR3 protein. The table shows about 890,000 distinct CDR3 sequences, with more than 9% occurring only once. CDR1 LNHNV and CDR2 YYDKDF come from the germline V gene (reference sequence). V was clipped by 1 base and J by 6 bases, with 13 bases between them. The CDR3 is 16 residues long. The same sample was also studied in work on yellow fever vaccine responses in identical twins.

The chain links TRBV15 to TRBJ1-6; tentatively, D is TRBD1 (6 bases). The receptor's source is a woman aged 18-30 years in good health. Sequencing used PBMCs. In DNA form, the CDR3 reads TGTGCCACCAGCAGAGGAGGATCCAGGGGTAATTCACCCCTCCACTTT. This encodes CATSRGGSRGNSPLHF.